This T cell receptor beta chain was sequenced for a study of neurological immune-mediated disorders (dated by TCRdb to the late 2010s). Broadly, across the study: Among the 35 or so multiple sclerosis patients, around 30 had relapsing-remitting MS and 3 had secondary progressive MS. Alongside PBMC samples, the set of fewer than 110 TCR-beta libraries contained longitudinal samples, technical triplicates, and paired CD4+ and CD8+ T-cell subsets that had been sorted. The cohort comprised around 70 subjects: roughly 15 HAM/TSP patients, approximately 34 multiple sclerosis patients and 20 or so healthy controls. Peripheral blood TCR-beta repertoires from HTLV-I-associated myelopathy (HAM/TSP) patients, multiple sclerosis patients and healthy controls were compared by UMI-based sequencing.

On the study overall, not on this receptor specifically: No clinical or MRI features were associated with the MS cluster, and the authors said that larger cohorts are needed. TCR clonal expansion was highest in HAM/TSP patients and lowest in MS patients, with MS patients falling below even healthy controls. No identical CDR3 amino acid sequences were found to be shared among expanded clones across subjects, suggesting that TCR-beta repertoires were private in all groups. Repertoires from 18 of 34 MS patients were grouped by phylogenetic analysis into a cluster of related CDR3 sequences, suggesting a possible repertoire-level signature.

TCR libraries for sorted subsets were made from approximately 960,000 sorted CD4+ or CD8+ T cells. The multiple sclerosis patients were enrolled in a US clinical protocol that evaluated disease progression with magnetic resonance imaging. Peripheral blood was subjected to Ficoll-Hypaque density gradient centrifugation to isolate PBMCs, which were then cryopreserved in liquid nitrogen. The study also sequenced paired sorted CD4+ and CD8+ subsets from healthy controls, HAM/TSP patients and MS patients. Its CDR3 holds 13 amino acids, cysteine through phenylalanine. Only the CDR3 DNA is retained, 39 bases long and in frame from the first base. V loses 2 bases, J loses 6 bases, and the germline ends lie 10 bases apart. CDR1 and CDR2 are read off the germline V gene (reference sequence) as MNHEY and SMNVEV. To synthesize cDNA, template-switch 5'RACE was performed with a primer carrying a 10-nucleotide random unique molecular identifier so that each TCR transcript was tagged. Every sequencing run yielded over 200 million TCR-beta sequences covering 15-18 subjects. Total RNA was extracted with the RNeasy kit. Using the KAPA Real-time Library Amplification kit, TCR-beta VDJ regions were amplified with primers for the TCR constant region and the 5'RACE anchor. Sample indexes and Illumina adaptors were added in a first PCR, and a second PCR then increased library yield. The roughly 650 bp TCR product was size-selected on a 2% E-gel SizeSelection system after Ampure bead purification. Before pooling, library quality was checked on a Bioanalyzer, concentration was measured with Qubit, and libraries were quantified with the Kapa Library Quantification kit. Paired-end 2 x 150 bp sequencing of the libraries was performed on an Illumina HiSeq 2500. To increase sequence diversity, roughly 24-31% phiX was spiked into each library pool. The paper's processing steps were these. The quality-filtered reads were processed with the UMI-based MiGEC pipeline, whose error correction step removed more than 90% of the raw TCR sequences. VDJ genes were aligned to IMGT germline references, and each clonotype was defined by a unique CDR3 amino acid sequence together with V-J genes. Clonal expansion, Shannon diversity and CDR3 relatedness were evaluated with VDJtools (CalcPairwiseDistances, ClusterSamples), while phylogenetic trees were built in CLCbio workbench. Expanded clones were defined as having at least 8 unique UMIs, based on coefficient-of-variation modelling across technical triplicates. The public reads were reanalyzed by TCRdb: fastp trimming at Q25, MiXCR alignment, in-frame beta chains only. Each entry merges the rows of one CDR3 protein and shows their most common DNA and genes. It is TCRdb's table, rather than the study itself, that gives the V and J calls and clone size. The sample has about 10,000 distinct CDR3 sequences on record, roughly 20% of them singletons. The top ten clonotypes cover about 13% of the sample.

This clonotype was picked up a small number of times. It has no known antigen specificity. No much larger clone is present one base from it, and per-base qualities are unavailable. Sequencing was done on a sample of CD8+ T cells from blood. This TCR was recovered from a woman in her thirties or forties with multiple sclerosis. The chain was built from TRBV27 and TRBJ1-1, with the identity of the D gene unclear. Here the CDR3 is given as CASSLGAAAEAFF. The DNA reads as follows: TGTGCCAGCAGTTTAGGCGCAGCCGCTGAAGCTTTCTTT.